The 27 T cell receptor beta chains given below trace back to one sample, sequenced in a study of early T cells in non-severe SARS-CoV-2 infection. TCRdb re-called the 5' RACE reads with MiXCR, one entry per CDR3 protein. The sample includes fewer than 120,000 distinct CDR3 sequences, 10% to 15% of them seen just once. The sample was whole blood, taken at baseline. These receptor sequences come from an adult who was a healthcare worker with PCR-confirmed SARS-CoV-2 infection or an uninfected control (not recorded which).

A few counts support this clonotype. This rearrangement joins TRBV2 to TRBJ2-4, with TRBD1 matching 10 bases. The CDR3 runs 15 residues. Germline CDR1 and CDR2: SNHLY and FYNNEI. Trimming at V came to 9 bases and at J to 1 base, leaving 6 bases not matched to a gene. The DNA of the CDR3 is TGTGCCAGGGGACAGGGGATGAGGGCCAAAAACATTCAGTACTTC. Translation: CARGQGMRAKNIQYF. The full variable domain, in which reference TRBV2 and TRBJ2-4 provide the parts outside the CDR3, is EPEVTQTPSHQVTQMGQEVILRCVPISNHLYFYWYRQILGQKVEFLVSFYNNEISEKSEIFDDQFSVERPDGSNFTLKIRSTKLEDSAMYFCARGQGMRAKNIQYFGAGTRLSVL.

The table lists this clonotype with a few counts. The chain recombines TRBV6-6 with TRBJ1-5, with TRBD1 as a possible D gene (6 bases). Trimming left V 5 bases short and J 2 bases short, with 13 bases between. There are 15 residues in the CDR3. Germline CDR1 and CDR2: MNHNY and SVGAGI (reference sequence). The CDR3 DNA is TGTGCCAGCAGTACCCTATCAGGGGGCAATCAGCCCCAGCATTTT. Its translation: CASSTLSGGNQPQHF.

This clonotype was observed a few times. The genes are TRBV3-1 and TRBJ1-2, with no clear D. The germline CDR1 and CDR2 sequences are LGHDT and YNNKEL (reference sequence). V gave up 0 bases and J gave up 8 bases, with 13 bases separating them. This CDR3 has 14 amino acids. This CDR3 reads CASSQDLPGEGYTF. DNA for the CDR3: TGTGCCAGCAGCCAAGATCTACCTGGAGAGGGCTACACCTTC. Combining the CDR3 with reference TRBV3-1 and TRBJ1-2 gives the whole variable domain DTAVSQTPKYLVTQMGNDKSIKCEQNLGHDTMYWYKQDSKKFLKIMFSYNNKELIINETVPNRFSPKSPDKAHLNLHINSLELGDSAVYFCASSQDLPGEGYTFGSGTRLTVV.

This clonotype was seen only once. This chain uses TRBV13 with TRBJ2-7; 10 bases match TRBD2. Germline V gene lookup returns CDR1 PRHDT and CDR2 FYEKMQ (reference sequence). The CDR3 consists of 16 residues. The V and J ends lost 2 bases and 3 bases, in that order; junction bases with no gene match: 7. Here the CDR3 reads CASSLRPVAGGYEQYF. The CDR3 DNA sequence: TGTGCCAGCAGCTTAAGGCCGGTAGCGGGGGGCTACGAGCAGTACTTC.

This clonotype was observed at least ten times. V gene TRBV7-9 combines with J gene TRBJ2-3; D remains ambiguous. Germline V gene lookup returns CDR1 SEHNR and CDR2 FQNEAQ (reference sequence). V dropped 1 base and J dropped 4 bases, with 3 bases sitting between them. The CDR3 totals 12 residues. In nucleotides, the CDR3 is TGTGCCAGCAGCTTAGAAGCAGATACGCAGTATTTT. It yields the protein CASSLEADTQYF.

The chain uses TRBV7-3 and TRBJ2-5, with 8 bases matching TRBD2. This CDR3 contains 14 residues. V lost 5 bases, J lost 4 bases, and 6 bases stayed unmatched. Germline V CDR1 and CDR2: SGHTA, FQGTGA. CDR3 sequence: CASSHQGLGETQYF. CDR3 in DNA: TGTGCCAGCAGCCATCAGGGACTAGGAGAGACCCAGTACTTC. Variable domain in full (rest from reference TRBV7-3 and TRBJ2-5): GAGVSQTPSNKVTEKGKYVELRCDPISGHTALYWYRQSLGQGPEFLIYFQGTGAADDSGLPNDRFFAVRPEGSVSTLKIQRTERGDSAVYLCASSHQGLGETQYFGPGTRLLVL.

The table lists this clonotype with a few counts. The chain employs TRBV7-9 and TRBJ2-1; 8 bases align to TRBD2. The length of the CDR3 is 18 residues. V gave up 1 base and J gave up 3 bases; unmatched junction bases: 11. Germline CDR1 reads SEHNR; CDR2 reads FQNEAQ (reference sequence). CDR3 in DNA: TGTGCCAGCAGCTTAGGGACGATGAGCGGGAGCCTCTACAATGAGCAGTTCTTC. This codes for CASSLGTMSGSLYNEQFF. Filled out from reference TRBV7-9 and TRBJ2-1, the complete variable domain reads DTGVSQNPRHKITKRGQNVTFRCDPISEHNRLYWYRQTLGQGPEFLTYFQNEAQLEKSRLLSDRFSAERPKGSFSTLEIQRTEQGDSAMYLCASSLGTMSGSLYNEQFFGPGTRLTVL.

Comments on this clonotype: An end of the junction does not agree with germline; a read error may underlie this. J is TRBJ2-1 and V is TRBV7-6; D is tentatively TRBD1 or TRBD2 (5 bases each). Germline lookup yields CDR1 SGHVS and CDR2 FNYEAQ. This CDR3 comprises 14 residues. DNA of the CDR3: TGTGCCAGCAGCTTAGGGGGACCTGACAATGAGCAGCTCTTC. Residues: CASSLGGPDNEQLF.

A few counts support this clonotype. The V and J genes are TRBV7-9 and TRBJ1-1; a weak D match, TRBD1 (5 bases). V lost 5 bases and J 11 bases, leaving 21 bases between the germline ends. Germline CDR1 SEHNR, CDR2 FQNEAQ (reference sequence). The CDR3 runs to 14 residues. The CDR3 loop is CASSPRAGKGVAFF. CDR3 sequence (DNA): TGTGCCAGCAGCCCACGGGCAGGGAAGGGTGTTGCTTTCTTT.

The CDR3 nucleotides are TGTGCCAGCAGCCCCCGTCCGGGTAACCTAGATCAGCCCCAGCATTTT. This encodes CASSPRPGNLDQPQHF. The rearrangement uses TRBV7-9 and TRBJ1-5; D uncertain. The ends were cut back, 5 bases at V and 5 bases at J, with 19 bases in the middle. CDR1 is SEHNR, CDR2 FQNEAQ, per germline (reference sequence). This CDR3 spans 16 amino acids.

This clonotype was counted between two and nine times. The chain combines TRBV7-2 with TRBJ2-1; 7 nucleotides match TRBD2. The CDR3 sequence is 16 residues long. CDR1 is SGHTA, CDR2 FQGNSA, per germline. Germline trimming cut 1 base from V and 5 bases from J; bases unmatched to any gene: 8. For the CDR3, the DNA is TGTGCCAGCAGCTTAGTTTGGCGGGAGACCCACAATGAGCAGTTCTTC. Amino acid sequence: CASSLVWRETHNEQFF.

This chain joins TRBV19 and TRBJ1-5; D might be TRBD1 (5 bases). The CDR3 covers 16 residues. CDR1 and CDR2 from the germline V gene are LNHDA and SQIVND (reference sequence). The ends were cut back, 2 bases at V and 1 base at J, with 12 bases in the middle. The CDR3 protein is CASSIFTGDSNQPQHF. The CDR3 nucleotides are TGTGCCAGTAGTATATTCACAGGTGACAGCAATCAGCCCCAGCATTTT.

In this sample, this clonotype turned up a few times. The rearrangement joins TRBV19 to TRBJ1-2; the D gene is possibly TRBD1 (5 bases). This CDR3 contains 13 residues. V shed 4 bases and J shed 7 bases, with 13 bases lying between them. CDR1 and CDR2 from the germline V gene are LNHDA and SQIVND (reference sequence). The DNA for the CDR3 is TGTGCCAGTAGTACCCCGGGGGTAGGTGGCTACACCTTC. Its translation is CASSTPGVGGYTF.

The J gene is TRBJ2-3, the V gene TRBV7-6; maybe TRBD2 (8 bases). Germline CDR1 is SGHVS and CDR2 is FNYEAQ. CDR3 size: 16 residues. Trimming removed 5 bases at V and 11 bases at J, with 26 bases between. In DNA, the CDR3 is TGTGCCAGCAGCCTTTCGGGAGGGGGCGCCGGACAGAAGCAGTATTTT. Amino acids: CASSLSGGGAGQKQYF.

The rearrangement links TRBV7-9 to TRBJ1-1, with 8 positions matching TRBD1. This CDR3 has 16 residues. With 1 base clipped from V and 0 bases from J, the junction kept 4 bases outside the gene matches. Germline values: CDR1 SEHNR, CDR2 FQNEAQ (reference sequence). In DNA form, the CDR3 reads TGTGCCAGCAGCTTAGGGGACAGGTTGATGAACACTGAAGCTTTCTTT. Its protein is CASSLGDRLMNTEAFF.

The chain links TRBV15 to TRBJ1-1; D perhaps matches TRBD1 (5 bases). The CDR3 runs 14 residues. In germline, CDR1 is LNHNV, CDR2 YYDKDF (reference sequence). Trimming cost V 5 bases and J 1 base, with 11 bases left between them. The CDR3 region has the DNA TGTGCCACCAGCGTAGATGGGGGGAACACTGAAGCTTTCTTT. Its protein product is CATSVDGGNTEAFF.

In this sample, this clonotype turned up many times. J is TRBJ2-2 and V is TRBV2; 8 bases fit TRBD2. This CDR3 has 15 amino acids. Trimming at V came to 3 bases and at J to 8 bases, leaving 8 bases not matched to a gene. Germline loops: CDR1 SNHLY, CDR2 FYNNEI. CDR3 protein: CASSEGEAGVGELFF. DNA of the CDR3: TGTGCCAGCAGTGAGGGGGAAGCGGGAGTAGGGGAGCTGTTTTTT.

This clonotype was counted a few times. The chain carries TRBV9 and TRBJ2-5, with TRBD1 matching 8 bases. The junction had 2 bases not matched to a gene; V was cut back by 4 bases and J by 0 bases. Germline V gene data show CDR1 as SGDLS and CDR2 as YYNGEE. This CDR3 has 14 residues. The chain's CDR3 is CASSRDRHQETQYF. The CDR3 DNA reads TGTGCCAGCAGCCGGGACAGGCACCAAGAGACCCAGTACTTC.

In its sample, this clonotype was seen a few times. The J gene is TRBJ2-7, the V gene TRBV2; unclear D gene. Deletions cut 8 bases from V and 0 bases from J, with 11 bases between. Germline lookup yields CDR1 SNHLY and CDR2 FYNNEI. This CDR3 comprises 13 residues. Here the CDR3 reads CASLGSSSYEQYF. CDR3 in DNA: TGTGCCAGCCTGGGGTCCAGCTCCTACGAGCAGTACTTC.

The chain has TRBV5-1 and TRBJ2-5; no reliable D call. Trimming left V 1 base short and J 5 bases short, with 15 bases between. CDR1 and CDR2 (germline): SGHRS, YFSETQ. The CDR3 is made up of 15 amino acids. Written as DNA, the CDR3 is TGCGCCAGCAGCTTGATGGGCCAACCCCCCGAGACCCAGTACTTC. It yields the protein CASSLMGQPPETQYF.

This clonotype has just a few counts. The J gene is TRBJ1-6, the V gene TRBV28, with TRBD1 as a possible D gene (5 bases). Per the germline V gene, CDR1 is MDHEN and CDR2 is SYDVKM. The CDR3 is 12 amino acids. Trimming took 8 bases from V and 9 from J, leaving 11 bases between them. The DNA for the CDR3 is TGTGCCAGCGTGACTGGGGCTTCACCCCTCCACTTT. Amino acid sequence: CASVTGASPLHF.

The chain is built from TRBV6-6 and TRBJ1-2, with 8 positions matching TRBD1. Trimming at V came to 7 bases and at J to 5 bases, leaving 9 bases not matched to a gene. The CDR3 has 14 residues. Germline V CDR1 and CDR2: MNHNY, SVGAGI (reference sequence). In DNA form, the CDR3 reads TGTGCCAGCATCACAGGGGGAAGAACTTATGGCTACACCTTC. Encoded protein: CASITGGRTYGYTF.

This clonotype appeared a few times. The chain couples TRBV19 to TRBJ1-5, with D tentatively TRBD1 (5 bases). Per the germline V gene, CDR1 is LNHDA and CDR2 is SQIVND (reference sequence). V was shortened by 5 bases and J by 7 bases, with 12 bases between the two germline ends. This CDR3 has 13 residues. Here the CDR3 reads CASSVQTEQPQHF. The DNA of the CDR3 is TGTGCCAGTAGTGTCCAGACAGAGCAGCCCCAGCATTTT. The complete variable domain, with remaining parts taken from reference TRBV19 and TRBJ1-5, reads DGGITQSPKYLFRKEGQNVTLSCEQNLNHDAMYWYRQDPGQGLRLIYYSQIVNDFQKGDIAEGYSVSREKKESFPLTVTSAQKNPTAFYLCASSVQTEQPQHFGDGTRLSIL.

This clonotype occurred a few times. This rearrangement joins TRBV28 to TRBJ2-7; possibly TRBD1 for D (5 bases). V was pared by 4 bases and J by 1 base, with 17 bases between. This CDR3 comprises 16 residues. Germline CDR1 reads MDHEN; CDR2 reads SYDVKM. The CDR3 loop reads CASSSGSTAKSYEQYF. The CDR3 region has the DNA TGTGCCAGCAGTTCCGGGTCGACAGCGAAGTCCTACGAGCAGTACTTC. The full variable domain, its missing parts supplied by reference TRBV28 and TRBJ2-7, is DVKVTQSSRYLVKRTGEKVFLECVQDMDHENMFWYRQDPGLGLRLIYFSYDVKMKEKGDIPEGYSVSREKKERFSLILESASTNQTSMYLCASSSGSTAKSYEQYFGPGTRLTVT.

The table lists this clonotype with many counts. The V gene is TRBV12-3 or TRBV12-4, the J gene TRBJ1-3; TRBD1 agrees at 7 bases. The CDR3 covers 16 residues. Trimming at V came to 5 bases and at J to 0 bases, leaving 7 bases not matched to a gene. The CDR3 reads CASSNRGGFSGNTIYF. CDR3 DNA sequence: TGTGCCAGCAGTAACAGGGGCGGATTCTCTGGAAACACCATATATTTT.

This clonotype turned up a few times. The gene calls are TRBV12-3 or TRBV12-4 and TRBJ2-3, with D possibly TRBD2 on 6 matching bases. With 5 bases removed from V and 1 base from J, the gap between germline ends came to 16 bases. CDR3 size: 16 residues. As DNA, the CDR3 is TGTGCCAGCAGTCTCGACCACCGGAGGGGCACAGATACGCAGTATTTT. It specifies CASSLDHRRGTDTQYF.

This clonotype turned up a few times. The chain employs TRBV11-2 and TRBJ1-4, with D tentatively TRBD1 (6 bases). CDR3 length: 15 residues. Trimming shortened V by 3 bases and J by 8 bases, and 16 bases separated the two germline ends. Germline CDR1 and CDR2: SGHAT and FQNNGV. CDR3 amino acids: CASSLQWGPREKLFF. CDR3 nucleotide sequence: TGTGCCAGCAGCTTGCAGTGGGGGCCGAGAGAAAAACTGTTTTTT.